The entry that follows covers one T cell receptor beta chain sequence. Together with a sample-barcoded 5' primer, a J-beta primer mix was included in a second PCR lasting about 7 to 12 cycles. TCRdb called the 5' RACE reads again in MiXCR, with one record for every CDR3 protein. Here the sample spans some 1.7 million distinct CDR3 sequences, approximately 30% being singletons. This entry is derived from a study of blood T cells in healthy people across ages. This TCR was recovered from a woman in her 30s in good health. The sequenced sample was blood.

This chain's CDR3 is CASSRPGQAGTEAFF. The CDR3 nucleotides read TGTGCCAGCTCGCGTCCGGGACAGGCGGGTACTGAAGCTTTCTTT. The rearrangement links TRBV6-5 to TRBJ1-1; 8 bases are shared with TRBD1. CDR1 and CDR2 from the germline V gene are MNHEY and SVGAGI. After removal of 8 bases from V and 5 bases from J, the junction contained 13 bases not matched to a gene. The CDR3 has 15 residues.